Sequencing of this T cell receptor (beta chain) was carried out in a study of blood T cell repertoires in COVID-19. Study-wide context: T cells, B-cell-depleted T cells, or PBMCs supplied cDNA or gDNA.

Authors' data handling: Reference gene primer amplification in the assay estimated nucleated cell counts. Sequencing was performed with immunoSEQ multiplex PCR; in TCRdb, only in-frame clones are kept and a portion is missing. V and J calls and clone size follow that table, whereas D and trimming were derived from the DNA. The repertoire has about 210,000 clones, around 88% of them found once; the top ten carry 2.9%. Unmatched junction bases numbered 7, after V lost 6 bases and J lost 5 bases. The germline gives CDR1 MNHNY, CDR2 SVGAGI (reference sequence). This CDR3 has 14 residues. This TCR was sampled from a man aged 50-60 years with active or convalescent COVID-19. Sequencing used peripheral blood. This chain uses TRBV6-6 with TRBJ2-7; TRBD2 aligns across 10 bases. The DNA for the CDR3 is TGTGCCAGCAGCACTAGCGGGACCACGGACGAGCAGTACTTC. Translated: CASSTSGTTDEQYF.